Detailed here is one TCR beta chain. Its cognate antigen has yet to be identified. Base qualities are not provided; no much larger clone lies one nucleotide away. The sample belongs to a study of cytomegalovirus exposure and HLA in healthy donors listed by TCRdb under 2017. With respect to the entire study: An earlier analysis of some 550 of the donors reported more than 250 Gb of sequence data and 100 million to 130 million unique TCR beta sequences from about 179 million T cells. Approximately 300 gigabases of sequencing data and some 85 million unique TCR sequences were included in an early release covering about 700 HLA-typed donors. Of the approximately 400 genotyped donors, 65% to 90% fell in the genetic ancestry cluster associated with self-reported Caucasian donors. The aim of the study was to test whether cataloging public T cell receptors could identify signatures of past pathogen exposure. The study used immunosequencing to profile the T cell repertoires of approximately 690 subjects and linked those repertoires to cytomegalovirus serostatus. Along with the roughly 700-subject first cohort, a separate validation cohort of around 120 different subjects was used. High-throughput TCR immunosequencing, statistical association of individual TCRs with disease status, and machine learning were combined to predict cytomegalovirus infection status. To study patterns of TCR occurrence, a later analysis re-analyzed previously published TCR beta repertoires from under 750 donors and added high-resolution HLA genotyping. In the later analysis, no new phenotypic data were used to find candidate immune exposures; instead, reliance was placed on TCR beta sequences and their occurrence across donors. An earlier analysis of about 620 of the donors applied high-throughput TCR beta sequencing to assess whether each TCR beta V gene segment acted as functional or pseudogenic. Alongside the repertoire data, information on donor age, sex, ethnicity and CMV serostatus was compiled. A later genetic analysis used genome-wide SNP genotypes for about 65% of the 666 donors, treating that subset as a discovery cohort. All discovery cohort repertoires had been generated on a single sequencing platform. HLA typing included class I and class II loci at four-digit resolution. The number of donors typed differed by locus, with about 629-630 for A, B, C, DRB1 and DQB1, more than 500 for DQA1, over 600 for DPA1, and around 460 for DPB1. Roughly 5 DR-DQ haplotypes were treated as single units for association and clustering because of strong linkage in the cohort. On average, roughly 200,000 unique TCR beta nucleotide sequences were sequenced per donor among a few hundred genotyped donors of the cohort, with roughly 18% of those sequences being non-productive.

Broad study findings and their caveats: While some public TCRs were present in many individuals, most TCR sequences turned up only very rarely across donors. An association between a missense DCLRE1C variant and V-gene and J-gene trimming of TCR beta chains was found in a later genetic analysis and replicated in an independent cohort. Because HLA typing was unavailable for some donors at each locus, only the typed subset was used in association tests. Broadly in line with IMGT annotations, most TCR beta V segments showed up in productive rearrangements about 87% or about 30% of the time in an earlier analysis of around 600 of the donors. According to a later genetic analysis, donors in an Asian-associated ancestry cluster had fewer N-insertions in productive TCRs than the approximately 700-donor mean. The earlier analysis of nearly 600 of the donors excluded over 15 rarely observed V segments, including chromosome 9 orphons, because counts were too low. A cluster of highly shared sequence variants was judged likely to represent a technical artifact of the sequencing pipeline. A further reported finding was that TCR beta sequences accurately predicted the HLA-A and HLA-B alleles for most subjects in the first cohort. In a later analysis, several top co-occurrence clusters were reported to appear linked to parvovirus B19, influenza, CMV and Epstein-Barr virus. Some IMGT-functional V segments, including TRBV6-2 and TRBV6-3, could not be distinguished by the 87-base-pair reads and were therefore excluded. The study gave a list of around 170 TCR beta chains associated with cytomegalovirus. It was suggested by the authors that the approach could potentially be generalized to other disease states and immunological phenotypes. A later analysis associated 15,000 or so TCR beta sequences with specific HLA alleles at a false discovery rate of 0.05. For the cohort, immune exposure information was limited to CMV serostatus. Roughly uniform sequencing depth across donors was assumed in presence/absence analyses, although this assumption may not hold. Linkage disequilibrium might explain the correlated functional status among segregating V segments, but an unknown experimental factor could not be ruled out. According to a later analysis, most CMV-associated TCR beta chains appeared to be HLA-restricted, and the HLA associations seemed to be driven largely by CMV exposure. In both the original and validation cohorts, the classifier was reported to diagnose cytomegalovirus status with high specificity and sensitivity. A few of the identified cytomegalovirus-associated TCR beta chains were confirmed in vitro to be specific for cytomegalovirus antigens. A later analysis found that HLA-associated TCR beta chains were more clonally expanded and had lower generation probabilities than equally common non-associated chains. Only TCR beta chains were sequenced in this cohort, and the absence of alpha or paired-chain data limited detectable features. Strong co-occurrence of HLA alleles, especially DR and DQ, made assigning TCR associations to individual alleles difficult. In a later analysis, TCR association rates were found to vary across HLA loci, with the most associated TCRs seen for DRB1 alleles and the fewest for HLA-C alleles.

The cohort comprised more than 550 healthy bone marrow donors. At the time of sampling, every cohort member was nominally healthy, though immune exposures that went unrecorded were likely present. The donor tested CMV seropositive and was one of the 289 seropositive cohort members. A peripheral blood sample was provided by each donor, and peripheral blood mononuclear cells were used for TCR beta sequencing. The Qiagen DNeasy Blood Extraction Kit was used to extract genomic DNA from the blood cell samples. Between the V and J ends, shortened by 5 bases and 6 bases respectively, the junction contains 16 bases. The CDR3 holds 14 amino acids from the cysteine to the phenylalanine. Just CDR3 DNA is preserved here, 42 bases in frame from base 1. According to the germline V gene (reference sequence), CDR1 reads MNHEY and CDR2 reads SMNVEV. The library was built by means of the immunoSEQ multiplex PCR assay. The multiplex PCR relied on a mix of 60 forward primers for TCR Vbeta segments and 13 reverse primers for TCR Jbeta segments. The CDR3 region of rearranged TCR beta genes was amplified from genomic DNA by a multiplex PCR assay. On the Illumina HiSeq System, the amplified TCR beta libraries were sequenced as 87-base-pair reads. Turning to the authors' computational methods: Across the roughly 640 repertoires, a later analysis counted about 81 million unique TCR beta chains, roughly 11 million of which were shared by at least two donors. To remove PCR and sequencing errors, raw reads were error-corrected and collapsed into unique sequences using a nearest-neighbor algorithm that merged closely related sequences. V, D and J gene segments were assigned by aligning CDR3 sequences to IMGT reference sequences. For a sequence to be retained, a match of at least six nucleotides was required to both a V gene segment and a J gene segment. A rearrangement counted as productive if the CDR3 had no stop codons and remained in frame with V and J, and every other rearrangement counted as non-productive. CDR3 was defined by IMGT convention, running from the second conserved V-encoded cysteine to the conserved J-encoded phenylalanine. Sequences without an unambiguous match to a single V gene segment were excluded from the earlier analysis of a few hundred of the donors. An earlier analysis of 450 to 650 of the donors called V segments functional above 56.7% productive rearrangements and segregating when the between-donor standard deviation exceeded 5%. To diagnose cytomegalovirus status from the catalog of TCR beta chain sequences, a statistical classification framework was built. A later analysis assigned V and J genes by comparing TCR nucleotide sequences with IMGT/GENE-DB human TR gene sequences. In a later analysis, CDR3 sequences and most-parsimonious VDJ recombination scenarios were assigned using the TCRdist pipeline. In a later analysis, each TCR beta chain was defined by its CDR3 amino acid sequence together with its V-gene family, and reads without a unique V-gene family were excluded. In a later analysis, fewer than 600 highly shared, low-generation-probability nucleotide sequences were removed to address suspected cross-contamination and a sequencing artifact. A later analysis calculated a clonal expansion index for each public chain from normalized within-repertoire ranks of inferred template counts. In a later analysis, generation probabilities were computed with a VDJ recombination model fitted to out-of-frame rearrangements, and the resulting probabilities were checked against IGoR. Hypergeometric tests were used in a later analysis to score TCR-TCR, TCR-HLA and TCR-CMV co-occurrence, with a repertoire-size bias correction applied to the TCR pairs. A later analysis estimated false discovery rates by permuting HLA or CMV assignments 20 times. In a later analysis, co-occurring TCRs were grouped using DBSCAN, with TCRdist sequence similarity added in when clustering inside HLA-allele-positive subsets. Repertoires with fewer than 30,000 or more than 120,000 public chains, plus five repertoires with anomalous nucleotide sharing, were excluded from co-occurrence clustering. Sourced from immuneACCESS, this table was stored by TCRdb with only in-frame sequences that have V and J called. A share of the clones is absent; for the studies checked, an unresolved V gene accounts for under half, and the remainder has no known explanation. V and J calls and clone size are given by that table; D and trimming were obtained from the DNA. In this sample the table shows approximately 210,000 clones, around 81% of which occur a single time. The ten largest clones capture 10% to 13% of the sample.

Sample: PBMCs. Recombination linked TRBV27 to TRBJ1-1; no D gene is confidently identified. This clonotype was obtained from a woman in her fifties or sixties in good health and CMV-seropositive. The encoded CDR3 is CASSAGPRVAEAFF. The base sequence is TGTGCCAGCAGTGCCGGCCCACGGGTGGCTGAAGCTTTCTTT.